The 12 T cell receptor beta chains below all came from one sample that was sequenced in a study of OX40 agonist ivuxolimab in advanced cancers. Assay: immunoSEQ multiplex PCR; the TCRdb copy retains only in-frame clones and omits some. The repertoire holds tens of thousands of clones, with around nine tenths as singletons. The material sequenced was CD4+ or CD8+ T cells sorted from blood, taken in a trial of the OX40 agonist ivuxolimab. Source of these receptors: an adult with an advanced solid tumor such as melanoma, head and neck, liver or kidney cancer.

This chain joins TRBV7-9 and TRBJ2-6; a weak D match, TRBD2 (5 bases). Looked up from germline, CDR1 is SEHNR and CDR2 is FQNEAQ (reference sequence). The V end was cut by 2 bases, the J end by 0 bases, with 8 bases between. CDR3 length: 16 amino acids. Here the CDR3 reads CASSLNAGSGANVLTF. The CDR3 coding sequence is TGTGCCAGCAGCTTAAATGCGGGCTCTGGGGCCAACGTCCTGACTTTC. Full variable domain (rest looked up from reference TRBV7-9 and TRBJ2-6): DTGVSQNPRHKITKRGQNVTFRCDPISEHNRLYWYRQTLGQGPEFLTYFQNEAQLEKSRLLSDRFSAERPKGSFSTLEIQRTEQGDSAMYLCASSLNAGSGANVLTFGAGSRLTVL.

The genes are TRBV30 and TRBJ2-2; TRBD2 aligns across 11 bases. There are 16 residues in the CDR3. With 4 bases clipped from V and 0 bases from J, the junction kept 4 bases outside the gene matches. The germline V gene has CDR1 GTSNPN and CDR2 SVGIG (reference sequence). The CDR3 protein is CAWKRSGRANTGELFF. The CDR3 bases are TGTGCCTGGAAACGTAGCGGGAGGGCGAACACCGGGGAGCTGTTTTTT. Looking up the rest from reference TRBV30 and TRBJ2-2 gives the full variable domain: SQTIHQWPATLVQPVGSPLSLECTVEGTSNPNLYWYRQAAGRGLQLLFYSVGIGQISSEVPQNLSASRPQDRQFILSSKKLLLSDSGFYLCAWKRSGRANTGELFFGEGSRLTVL.

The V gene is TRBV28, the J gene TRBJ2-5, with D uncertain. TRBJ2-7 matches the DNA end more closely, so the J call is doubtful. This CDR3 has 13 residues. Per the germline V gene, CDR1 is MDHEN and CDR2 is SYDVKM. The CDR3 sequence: CASSLPPGYEQYF. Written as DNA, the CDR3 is TGTGCCAGCAGTTTACCCCCTGGATACGAGCAGTACTTC.

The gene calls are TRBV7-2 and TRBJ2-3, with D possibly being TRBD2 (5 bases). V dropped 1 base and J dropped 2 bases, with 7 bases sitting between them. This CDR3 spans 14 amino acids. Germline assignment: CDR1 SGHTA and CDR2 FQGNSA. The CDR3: CASSLGGFTDTQYF. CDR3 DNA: TGTGCCAGCAGCTTAGGAGGGTTCACAGATACGCAGTATTTT.

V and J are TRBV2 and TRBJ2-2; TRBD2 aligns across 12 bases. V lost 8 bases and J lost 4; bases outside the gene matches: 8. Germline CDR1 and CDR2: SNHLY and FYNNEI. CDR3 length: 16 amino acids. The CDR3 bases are TGTGCCAGCGGGGAAGGACTAGCGGGATTCACCGGGGAGCTGTTTTTT. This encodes CASGEGLAGFTGELFF.

The DNA of the CDR3 is TGTGCCAGTAGTACACGACAGGGGAACACTGAAGCTTTCTTT. Protein product: CASSTRQGNTEAFF. The chain is built from TRBV19 and TRBJ1-1, with 7 nucleotides matching TRBD1. Germline V gene data show CDR1 as LNHDA and CDR2 as SQIVND (reference sequence). Trimming removed 4 bases from V and 1 base from J; junction bases left unmatched: 3. This CDR3 has 14 residues.

In DNA, the CDR3 is TGTGCCAGCAGCTTAAACCTCAACACCGGGGAGCTGTTTTTT. The encoded protein is CASSLNLNTGELFF. This chain uses TRBV7-6 with TRBJ2-2, with D unclear. Trimming cost V 2 bases and J 2 bases, with 6 bases left between them. CDR1 and CDR2 from the germline V gene are SGHVS and FNYEAQ. The CDR3 has 14 residues.

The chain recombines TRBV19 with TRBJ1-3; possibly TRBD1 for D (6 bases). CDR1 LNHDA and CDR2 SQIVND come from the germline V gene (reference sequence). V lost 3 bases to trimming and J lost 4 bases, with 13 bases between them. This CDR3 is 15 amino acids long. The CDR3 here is CASSIAGARGNTIYF. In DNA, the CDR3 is TGTGCCAGTAGTATCGCAGGGGCGAGGGGAAACACCATATATTTT.

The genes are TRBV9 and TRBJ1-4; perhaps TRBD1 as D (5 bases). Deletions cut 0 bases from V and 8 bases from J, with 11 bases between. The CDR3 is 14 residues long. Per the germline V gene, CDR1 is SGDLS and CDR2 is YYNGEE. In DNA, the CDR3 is TGTGCCAGCAGCGTAGGAGGGGCGGCAGAAAAACTGTTTTTT. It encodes CASSVGGAAEKLFF.

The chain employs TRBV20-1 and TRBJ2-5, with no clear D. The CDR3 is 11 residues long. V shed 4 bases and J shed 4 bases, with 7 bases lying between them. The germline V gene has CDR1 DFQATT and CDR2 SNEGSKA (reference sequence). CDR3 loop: CSAMIGETQYF. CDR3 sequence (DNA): TGCAGTGCTATGATAGGAGAGACCCAGTACTTC.

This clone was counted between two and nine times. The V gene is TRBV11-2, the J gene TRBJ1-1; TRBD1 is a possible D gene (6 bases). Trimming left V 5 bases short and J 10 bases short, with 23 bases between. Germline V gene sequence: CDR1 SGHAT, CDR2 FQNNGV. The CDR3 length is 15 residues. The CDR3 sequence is CASSPTRGGVGGAFF. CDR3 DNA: TGTGCCAGCAGCCCCACAAGAGGGGGGGTCGGGGGAGCTTTCTTT.

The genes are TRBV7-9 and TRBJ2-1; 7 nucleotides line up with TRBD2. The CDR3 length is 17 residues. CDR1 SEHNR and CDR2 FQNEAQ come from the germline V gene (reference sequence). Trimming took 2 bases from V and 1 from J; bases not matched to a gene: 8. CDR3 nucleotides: TGTGCCAGCAGCTTACCCCGCAGACTAGCATCCTACAATGAGCAGTTCTTC. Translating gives CASSLPRRLASYNEQFF.